Sequencing of this TCR beta chain was carried out in a study of beta chain features in type 1 diabetes. On the study more broadly: When patients were set against healthy donors, age, gender and cell yields were similar.

This clone was counted only a few times. What it binds is unknown. Sorted CD4+ subsets: naive, central memory, regulatory, stem cell-like memory (CD45RO/CCR7/CD25/CD127/CD95/CD27 panel). The study, taken as a whole, reports: TCRB CDR3s from Type 1 diabetes patients were moderately but significantly shorter in all four CD4+ subsets.

The investigators reverse transcribed all of the isolated RNA, so they sequenced expressed TCRB transcripts. The repertoire was sequenced with immunoSEQ multiplex PCR; TCRdb's copy has only in-frame clones and lacks some. This table holds about 25,000 clones, more than 65% found once. Germline-derived CDR1 and CDR2 are LNHDA and SQIVND (reference sequence). This CDR3 has 12 residues. V lost 6 bases and J 3 bases, leaving 8 bases between the germline ends. The sample was stem cell memory CD4+ T cells from blood. The receptor's source is a middle-aged woman with type 1 diabetes. The rearrangement joins TRBV19 to TRBJ1-2; D not resolved. This CDR3 is CASSRLDYGYTF. CDR3 in DNA: TGTGCCAGTAGCCGACTAGACTATGGCTACACCTTC.